This TCR beta chain originates from a study of T-cell memory formation after mild COVID-19. Study-wide results and caveats: Mostly located in CM and EM were contracting CD4+ clones, with contracting CD8+ clones located in EMRA.

This clonotype showed up just a few times. Antigen specificity is unknown. With V trimmed by 8 bases and J by 3 bases, 3 bases remained unmatched. Germline V gives CDR1 MGHDK, CDR2 SYGVNS. This CDR3 spans 13 amino acids. Each CDR3 protein gets one entry after TCRdb re-called the 5' RACE reads with MiXCR. The sample includes 100,000 or so distinct CDR3 sequences, approximately 10% of them seen just once. This chain uses TRBV25-1 with TRBJ2-2, with 7 bases fitting TRBD1. The clonotype originates from a man aged 18 to 29 who had mild COVID-19 (a few samples of this study predate the infection). Cell type and time point are not known. Sequences were obtained from PBMCs or a T cell subset sorted from them (not recorded which). The DNA for the CDR3 is TGTGCCAGCCGGGACAGCGACACCGGGGAGCTGTTTTTT. Protein sequence: CASRDSDTGELFF.